Only a few counts were recorded for the clone carrying this TCR beta chain. Its antigen is not known. The data originate from a study of cytomegalovirus exposure and HLA in healthy donors. CDR1 and CDR2 from the germline V gene are MGHRA and YSYEKL. The CDR3 extends over 19 amino acids. V dropped 8 bases and J dropped 0 bases, with 28 bases sitting between them. Study-wide points: There was a cluster of highly shared sequence variants that was likely a sequencing artifact.

PCR involved 60 Vbeta and 13 Jbeta primers. Method: immunoSEQ multiplex PCR; TCRdb's copy keeps in-frame clones and lacks some. The sample lists around 97,000 clones; around a tenth were seen once. The sample comprised PBMCs. This TCR was recovered from a man in his forties or fifties in good health and CMV-seropositive. This chain connects TRBV4-1 to TRBJ1-1; TRBD1 might be the D (6 bases). This CDR3 reads CASGGGAPYLAHLNTEAFF. The CDR3 coding sequence is TGCGCCAGCGGCGGGGGGGCGCCTTATCTTGCGCACCTGAACACTGAAGCTTTCTTT.